This TCR beta chain was captured by sequencing in a study of cytomegalovirus exposure and HLA in healthy donors. Study-wide results and caveats: According to a later analysis, most TCR beta chains associated with CMV appeared HLA-restricted. Another analysis was done later, and it associated 15,000 or so TCR beta sequences with HLA alleles at 0.05 false discovery rate. Roughly even sequencing depth across donors was the assumption behind the presence/absence analyses.

The PCR contained 60 Vbeta and 13 Jbeta primers. Original processing methods: It was a later analysis that counted some 80 million unique TCR beta chains, of which some 12 million were shared. Assay: immunoSEQ multiplex PCR; the TCRdb copy retains only in-frame clones and omits some. That table supplies the V and J calls and clone size; D and trimming were determined from the DNA. The data show tens of thousands of clones, more than 65% seen once. Trimming cost V 3 bases and J 4 bases, with 4 bases left between them. The CDR3 is made up of 11 amino acids. The germline CDR1 and CDR2 sequences are SGHNT and YYREEE (reference sequence). In the case of this clone: Its target is not known.

V is TRBV5-4 and J is TRBJ2-5; D is unresolved. The sequenced material came from PBMCs. The sequence was obtained from a man aged 55 to 69 in good health and CMV-seronegative. In DNA, the CDR3 is TGTGCCAGCAGCTCCAGAGAGACCCAGTACTTC. As protein: CASSSRETQYF.